What follows are 12 T cell receptor beta chains derived from one specimen sequenced in a study of T cells in narcolepsy. Data came from immunoSEQ multiplex PCR; TCRdb stores just in-frame clones and leaves some out. The data hold 25,000 to 35,000 clones, with under 90% observed a single time. The sample comprised CD45RA- memory CD4+ T cells from PBMCs. These receptors all come from a human donor with narcolepsy.

The V call is TRBV4-3, the J call TRBJ2-1; D is unresolved. The V end was cut by 4 bases, the J end by 8 bases, with 15 bases between. The CDR3 covers 14 residues. The V gene's germline CDR1 is LGHNA and CDR2 YSLEER. CDR3 sequence: CASSLSVTVDEQFF. CDR3 nucleotides: TGCGCCAGCAGCCTCTCAGTTACAGTCGATGAGCAGTTCTTC.

The chain joins TRBV6-1 to TRBJ1-4; D ambiguous. Germline assignment: CDR1 MNHNS and CDR2 SASEGT. The CDR3 sequence is 15 residues long. V was trimmed by 4 bases and J by 3 bases, leaving 12 bases between them. CDR3 sequence reads: CASSVQSRSNEKLFF. The CDR3 DNA is TGTGCCAGCAGTGTCCAGAGTCGATCTAATGAAAAACTGTTTTTT.

The V call is TRBV9, the J call TRBJ2-3; D possibly corresponds to TRBD2 (6 bases). Per the germline V gene, CDR1 is SGDLS and CDR2 is YYNGEE. This CDR3 comprises 14 residues. V was pared by 4 bases and J by 0 bases, with 9 bases between. This CDR3 is CASSSGLSTDTQYF. In nucleotides, the CDR3 is TGTGCCAGCAGCTCGGGACTTAGCACAGATACGCAGTATTTT.

The chain employs TRBV27 and TRBJ1-5; TRBD1 is a possible D gene (5 bases). V was shortened by 8 bases and J by 0 bases, with 11 bases between the two germline ends. Germline lookup yields CDR1 MNHEY and CDR2 SMNVEV (reference sequence). This CDR3 contains 14 residues. CDR3 DNA sequence: TGTGCCAGCGGGGCCTCATATAGCAATCAGCCCCAGCATTTT. Translating it yields CASGASYSNQPQHF.

This chain uses TRBV9 with TRBJ2-5; weak D call: TRBD2 (6 bases). Trimming pared 0 bases from V and 4 bases from J, leaving 13 bases between. The CDR3 has 15 residues. Germline V gene sequence: CDR1 SGDLS, CDR2 YYNGEE. CDR3 DNA sequence: TGTGCCAGCAGCGTAGCGACGGGAGTAGCAGAGACCCAGTACTTC. Translated: CASSVATGVAETQYF.

The chain employs TRBV18 and TRBJ1-5; 7 positions match TRBD1. The V gene's germline CDR1 is KGHSH and CDR2 LQKENI. This CDR3 comprises 15 residues. V trimming: 6 bases; J trimming: 3 bases; junction bases outside the gene matches: 8. The CDR3, as DNA: TGTGCCAGCTCTCTCGACAGGGACGCCAATCAGCCCCAGCATTTT. Protein sequence: CASSLDRDANQPQHF. Full variable domain (missing parts from reference TRBV18 and TRBJ1-5): NAGVMQNPRHLVRRRGQEARLRCSPMKGHSHVYWYRQLPEEGLKFMVYLQKENIIDESGMPKERFSAEFPKEGPSILRIQQVVRGDSAAYFCASSLDRDANQPQHFGDGTRLSIL.

The CDR3 reads CSARWYGYTF. CDR3 DNA: TGCAGTGCTAGGTGGTATGGCTACACCTTC. The chain links TRBV20-1 to TRBJ1-2, with D unresolved. The V and J ends lost 3 bases and 5 bases respectively, with 4 bases between them. Germline CDR1 and CDR2: DFQATT and SNEGSKA (reference sequence). The CDR3 spans 10 residues.

The chain is built from TRBV7-8 and TRBJ1-2; D is unclear. The CDR3 consists of 14 residues. V was shortened by 7 bases and J by 7 bases, with 19 bases between the two germline ends. Germline loops: CDR1 SGHVS, CDR2 FQNEAQ. The CDR3: CASTEAGRSSGYTF. The CDR3 coding sequence is TGTGCCAGCACTGAGGCGGGCAGATCCTCTGGCTACACCTTC.

The J gene is TRBJ2-7, the V gene TRBV19, with D uncertain. The CDR3 is 13 residues long. Trimming left V 5 bases short and J 4 bases short, with 12 bases between. The germline V gene encodes CDR1 LNHDA and CDR2 SQIVND (reference sequence). The chain's CDR3 is CASSANLQYEQYF. The CDR3, as DNA: TGTGCCAGTAGTGCCAACCTTCAGTACGAGCAGTACTTC.

The rearrangement joins TRBV5-1 to TRBJ2-6; D is perhaps TRBD1 (6 bases). CDR1 and CDR2 from the germline V gene are SGHRS and YFSETQ. CDR3 size: 15 residues. V was clipped by 4 bases and J by 2 bases, with 10 bases between them. CDR3 in DNA: TGCGCCAGCAGCGGGGGACAAACTGGGGCCAACGTCCTGACTTTC. This gives the protein CASSGGQTGANVLTF. The whole variable domain, remainder taken from reference TRBV5-1 and TRBJ2-6, is KAGVTQTPRYLIKTRGQQVTLSCSPISGHRSVSWYQQTPGQGLQFLFEYFSETQRNKGNFPGRFSGRQFSNSRSEMNVSTLELGDSALYLCASSGGQTGANVLTFGAGSRLTVL.

The CDR3 DNA reads as TGTGCCAGCAGCTTGGAGTGGCAGGGCTACTACGAGCAGTACTTC. This translates into CASSLEWQGYYEQYF. J is TRBJ2-7 and V is TRBV5-5, with D tentatively TRBD1 (5 bases). V was cut by 0 bases and J by 3 bases, with 13 bases left in between. CDR1 SGHKS and CDR2 YYEKEE come from the germline V gene (reference sequence). This CDR3 has 15 residues.

The chain carries TRBV4-1 and TRBJ1-2; TRBD1 matches 8 bases. Germline CDR1 and CDR2: MGHRA and YSYEKL. The CDR3 is 15 amino acids. V was pared by 3 bases and J by 4 bases, with 7 bases of the junction left unmatched. CDR3 protein: CASSQSDRGRYGYTF. CDR3 coding DNA: TGCGCCAGCAGCCAGAGTGACAGGGGACGCTATGGCTACACCTTC.